The 19 T cell receptor beta chains in this list originate from one sample, sequenced in a study of T cells in Graves' hyperthyroidism and ophthalmopathy. RNA transcripts were the template for amplifying TCR beta CDR3 regions. The HTBI set primed first-round TCR CDR3 RT-PCR. TCRdb used MiXCR to reprocess the multiplex PCR reads, holding one entry per CDR3 protein. The repertoire holds fewer than 600,000 distinct CDR3 sequences, with 12% to 15% as singletons. Sequencing was performed on blood. The receptors shown here come from a middle-aged woman with Graves' hyperthyroidism.

The chain is built from TRBV7-2 and TRBJ2-2; 9 bases align to TRBD2. The V gene's germline CDR1 is SGHTA and CDR2 FQGNSA. The trim removed 10 bases at V and 8 bases at J, leaving 11 bases unmatched. The length of the CDR3 is 14 residues. CDR3 residues: CATRAGGDLGELFF. CDR3 in DNA: TGTGCCACCCGGGCGGGAGGGGATTTGGGGGAGCTGTTTTTT.

This clonotype was found many times. V is TRBV29-1 and J is TRBJ2-7; 9 bases align to TRBD2. Germline V lookup: CDR1 SQVTM, CDR2 ANQGSEA. This CDR3 is 14 amino acids long. The V segment lost 5 bases and the J segment 1 base; nucleotides outside the gene matches: 6. Here the CDR3 DNA reads TGCAGCGTTATATCTAGCGGGATGTCCTACGAGCAGTACTTC. Residues: CSVISSGMSYEQYF.

There are a few counts of this clonotype. J is TRBJ1-6 and V is TRBV7-2, with 9 bases that match TRBD1. The ends lost 6 bases at V and 10 bases at J; junction bases unmatched: 7. CDR3 length: 14 amino acids. CDR1 is SGHTA, CDR2 FQGNSA, per germline. The CDR3 DNA reads as TGTGCCAGCAGTACCGGGACAGGGCGGTCACCCCTCCACTTT. Its translation: CASSTGTGRSPLHF. Filled out from reference TRBV7-2 and TRBJ1-6, the complete variable domain reads GAGVSQSPSNKVTEKGKDVELRCDPISGHTALYWYRQSLGQGLEFLIYFQGNSAPDKSGLPSDRFSAERTGGSVSTLTIQRTQQEDSAVYLCASSTGTGRSPLHFGNGTRLTVT.

This clonotype was recorded at least ten times. The CDR3 protein is CASSSLAGVTDTQYF. In DNA, the CDR3 is TGTGCCAGCAGTTCCTTAGCGGGCGTCACAGATACGCAGTATTTT. The rearrangement joins TRBV11-3 to TRBJ2-3, with TRBD2 matching 7 bases. V lost 6 bases, J lost 2 bases, and 8 bases stayed unmatched. There are 15 residues in the CDR3. The germline gives CDR1 SGHNT, CDR2 YENEEA.

This clonotype was seen at least ten times. The rearrangement links TRBV20-1 to TRBJ2-7; TRBD2 is a possible D gene (6 bases). Germline lookup yields CDR1 DFQATT and CDR2 SNEGSKA (reference sequence). The CDR3 loop spans 13 amino acids. V gave up 5 bases and J gave up 2 bases, with 13 bases separating them. CDR3 sequence reads: CSAGGSGAYEQYF. The CDR3, as DNA: TGCAGTGCTGGGGGTAGCGGAGCCTACGAGCAGTACTTC.

The chain recombines TRBV9 with TRBJ2-3, with TRBD2 matching over 8 bases. The CDR3 is made up of 15 amino acids. Looked up from germline, CDR1 is SGDLS and CDR2 is YYNGEE. V lost 4 bases and J lost 4; bases outside the gene matches: 8. This chain's CDR3 is CASSPREGASDTQYF. CDR3 nucleotides: TGTGCCAGCAGCCCCCGGGAGGGCGCCTCAGATACGCAGTATTTT.

This clonotype was found many times. The chain joins TRBV6-1 to TRBJ1-5, with 8 nucleotides matching TRBD1. The V segment lost 3 bases and the J segment 7 bases; nucleotides outside the gene matches: 5. This CDR3 spans 14 amino acids. Germline loops: CDR1 MNHNS, CDR2 SASEGT. In DNA form, the CDR3 reads TGTGCCAGCAGTGAGACAGGGGTTCGACAGCCCCAGCATTTT. It codes for CASSETGVRQPQHF.

This clonotype has ten or more counts. The chain is built from TRBV28 and TRBJ2-1; D is unclear. Germline V lookup: CDR1 MDHEN, CDR2 SYDVKM. V lost 5 bases to trimming and J lost 9 bases, with 8 bases between them. This CDR3 is built from 11 residues. The CDR3 region is CASSPLSEQFF. CDR3 nucleotides: TGTGCCAGCAGTCCATTGTCTGAGCAGTTCTTC.

A few counts support this clonotype. This chain joins TRBV4-1 and TRBJ1-6, with 9 bases lining up with TRBD1. After removal of 0 bases from V and 7 bases from J, the junction contained 10 bases not matched to a gene. The CDR3 runs 18 residues. Germline CDR1 is MGHRA and CDR2 is YSYEKL. The CDR3 reads CASSQDRGWDRANSPLHF. The CDR3, as DNA: TGCGCCAGCAGCCAAGATAGGGGTTGGGACAGGGCCAATTCACCCCTCCACTTT.

The chain uses TRBV20-1 and TRBJ2-7; D unclear. V lost 5 bases and J lost 1, with 12 bases in between. Germline V lookup: CDR1 DFQATT, CDR2 SNEGSKA (reference sequence). The CDR3 covers 13 residues. The CDR3 protein is CSAQPTKSYEQYF. The CDR3 nucleotides are TGCAGTGCTCAACCAACTAAATCCTACGAGCAGTACTTC.

In this sample, this clonotype turned up a few times. The rearrangement joins TRBV5-6 to TRBJ1-1; possible D gene TRBD1, 5 bases. Trimming took off 3 bases at V and 3 bases at J, with 12 bases between the two ends. This CDR3 has 14 amino acids. Germline V gives CDR1 SGHDT, CDR2 YYEEEE. As DNA, the CDR3 is TGTGCCAGCAGCTGGGGGACGTTAGACACTGAAGCTTTCTTT. Its translation is CASSWGTLDTEAFF.

The chain's CDR3 is CASSQETGASYGYTF. CDR3 nucleotides: TGTGCCAGCAGCCAAGAAACAGGGGCGTCCTATGGCTACACCTTC. The gene calls are TRBV3-1 and TRBJ1-2, with 7 nucleotides matching TRBD1. Germline lookup yields CDR1 LGHDT and CDR2 YNNKEL (reference sequence). V lost 0 bases to trimming and J lost 4 bases; unmatched junction nucleotides: 5. This CDR3 contains 15 residues.

Many counts were recorded for this clonotype. V is TRBV2 and J is TRBJ1-5; no definite D call. This CDR3 has 15 residues. Per the germline V gene, CDR1 is SNHLY and CDR2 is FYNNEI. The ends were cut back, 7 bases at V and 0 bases at J, with 13 bases in the middle. The CDR3 coding sequence is TGTGCCAGCAAACGGACTGAATATAGCAATCAGCCCCAGCATTTT. Amino acids: CASKRTEYSNQPQHF. Full variable domain (outside the CDR3, taken from reference TRBV2 and TRBJ1-5): EPEVTQTPSHQVTQMGQEVILRCVPISNHLYFYWYRQILGQKVEFLVSFYNNEISEKSEIFDDQFSVERPDGSNFTLKIRSTKLEDSAMYFCASKRTEYSNQPQHFGDGTRLSIL.

This clonotype was seen repeatedly, ten times or more. This sequence joins TRBV7-8 and TRBJ2-1; possible D gene TRBD1, 5 bases. CDR1 is SGHVS, CDR2 FQNEAQ, per germline. V lost 2 bases and J 9 bases, leaving 11 bases between the germline ends. This CDR3 has 13 residues. CDR3 residues: CASSLRDGAEQFF. CDR3 nucleotides: TGTGCCAGCAGCTTAAGGGATGGGGCTGAGCAGTTCTTC.

This clonotype has ten or more counts. The chain is built from TRBV30 and TRBJ2-1, with D possibly being TRBD1 (6 bases). Per germline, CDR1 GTSNPN and CDR2 SVGIG (reference sequence). This CDR3 is built from 15 residues. V dropped 2 bases and J dropped 8 bases, with 19 bases sitting between them. CDR3 DNA: TGTGCCTGGAGTATGGACAGTGAAAACTCGGATGAGCAGTTCTTC. Protein sequence: CAWSMDSENSDEQFF.

This clonotype was detected a few times. This chain's CDR3 is CASGYSSYNEQFF. CDR3 DNA: TGTGCCAGCGGATATAGCTCCTACAATGAGCAGTTCTTC. The chain links TRBV6-1 to TRBJ2-1; D unclear. Germline V gene sequence: CDR1 MNHNS, CDR2 SASEGT. Between the trimmed V and J ends, which lost 8 bases and 0 bases, there was a span of 8 bases. This CDR3 region has 13 residues.

The chain has TRBV6-1 and TRBJ2-7; the match to TRBD1 covers 10 bases. Germline-derived CDR1 and CDR2 are MNHNS and SASEGT. This CDR3 has 16 amino acids. The V gene end was trimmed by 6 bases and the J gene end by 1 base; junction bases not matched to a gene: 9. DNA of the CDR3: TGTGCCAGCAGCCCCCCGACAGGGGGCAAATCCTACGAGCAGTACTTC. It codes for CASSPPTGGKSYEQYF.

The chain employs TRBV2 and TRBJ2-7; 8 bases are a match to TRBD1. The V and J ends lost 6 bases and 3 bases, in that order; junction bases with no gene match: 10. Looked up from germline, CDR1 is SNHLY and CDR2 is FYNNEI. The length of the CDR3 is 15 residues. CDR3 region: CASRPPAGGYYEQYF. The CDR3 region has the DNA TGTGCCAGCAGACCACCTGCAGGGGGCTACTACGAGCAGTACTTC.

This clonotype was counted a few times. The CDR3 is CASSLVGRDFLFF. CDR3 DNA: TGTGCCAGCAGCTTAGTCGGCCGGGACTTCCTGTTCTTC. J is TRBJ2-1 and V is TRBV7-2; a weak D match, TRBD2 (6 bases). Trimming removed 1 base at V and 15 bases at J, with 16 bases between. CDR3 length equals 13 residues. CDR1 and CDR2 from the germline V gene are SGHTA and FQGNSA.